This TCR beta chain was profiled in a study of shared clonotypes between healthy human individuals. Study summary: Three plates were used per donor for CD4 naive, three for CD4 memory, two for CD8 naive and one for CD8 memory.

Overall study findings and caveats: Sorted-subset sequencing was shown by rarefaction to be incomplete despite large depth.

With regard to this clone: The antigen is unknown.

Here immunoSEQ multiplex PCR was the method, and the copy in TCRdb shows in-frame clones only, minus some. The sample gives around 1 million clones, about three quarters of which show up once; 1.5% is in the top ten. Sequenced sample: memory CD4+ T cells sorted from blood. Documented subset: CD45RA-negative fraction. This clonotype was obtained from a man aged 18 to 29 in good health.

As DNA, the CDR3 is TGTGCCAGCTGGGGGACCTCCCTATCTACCTACGAGCAGTACTTC. This gives the protein CASWGTSLSTYEQYF. This sequence joins TRBV2 and TRBJ2-7; D is tentatively TRBD1 or TRBD2 (5 bases each). CDR3 length equals 15 residues. Germline values: CDR1 SNHLY, CDR2 FYNNEI. Deletions cut 8 bases from V and 2 bases from J, with 19 bases between.